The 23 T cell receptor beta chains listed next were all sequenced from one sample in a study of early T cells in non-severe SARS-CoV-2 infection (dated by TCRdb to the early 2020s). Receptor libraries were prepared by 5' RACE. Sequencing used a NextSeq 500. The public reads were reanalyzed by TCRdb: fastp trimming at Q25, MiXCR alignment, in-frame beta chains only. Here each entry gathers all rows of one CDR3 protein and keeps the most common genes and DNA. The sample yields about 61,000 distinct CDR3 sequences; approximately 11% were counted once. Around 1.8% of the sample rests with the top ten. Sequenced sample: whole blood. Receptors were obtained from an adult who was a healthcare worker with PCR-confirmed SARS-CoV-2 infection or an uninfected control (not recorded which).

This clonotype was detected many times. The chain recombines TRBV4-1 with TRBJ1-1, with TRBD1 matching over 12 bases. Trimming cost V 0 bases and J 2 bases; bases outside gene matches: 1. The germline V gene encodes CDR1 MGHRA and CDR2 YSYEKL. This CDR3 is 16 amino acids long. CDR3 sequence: CASSQEGTGGNTEAFF. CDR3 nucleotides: TGCGCCAGCAGCCAAGAAGGGACAGGGGGCAACACTGAAGCTTTCTTT.

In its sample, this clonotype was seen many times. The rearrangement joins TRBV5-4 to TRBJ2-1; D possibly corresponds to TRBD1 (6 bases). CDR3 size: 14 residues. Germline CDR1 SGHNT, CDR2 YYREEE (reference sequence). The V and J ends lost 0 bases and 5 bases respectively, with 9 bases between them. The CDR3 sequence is CASSLVAGDNEQFF. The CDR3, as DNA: TGTGCCAGCAGCTTGGTTGCAGGGGACAATGAGCAGTTCTTC. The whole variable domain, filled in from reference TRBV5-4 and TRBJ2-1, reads ETGVTQSPTHLIKTRGQQVTLRCSSQSGHNTVSWYQQALGQGPQFIFQYYREEENGRGNFPPRFSGLQFPNYSSELNVNALELDDSALYLCASSLVAGDNEQFFGPGTRLTVL.

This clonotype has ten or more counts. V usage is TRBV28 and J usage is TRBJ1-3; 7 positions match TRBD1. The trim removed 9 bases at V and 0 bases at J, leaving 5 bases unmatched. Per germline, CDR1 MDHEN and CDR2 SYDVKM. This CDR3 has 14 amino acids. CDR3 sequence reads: CASTQGSSGNTIYF. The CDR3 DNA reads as TGTGCCAGTACACAGGGGAGCTCTGGAAACACCATATATTTT.

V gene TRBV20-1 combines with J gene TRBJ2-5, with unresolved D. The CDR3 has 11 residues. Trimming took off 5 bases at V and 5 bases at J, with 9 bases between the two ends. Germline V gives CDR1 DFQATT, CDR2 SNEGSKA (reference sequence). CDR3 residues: CSAPREETQYF. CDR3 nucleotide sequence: TGCAGTGCTCCCCGCGAGGAGACCCAGTACTTC.

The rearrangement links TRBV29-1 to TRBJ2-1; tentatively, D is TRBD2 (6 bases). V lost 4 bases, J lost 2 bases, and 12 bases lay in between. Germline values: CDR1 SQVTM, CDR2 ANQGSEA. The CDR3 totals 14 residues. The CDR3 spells CSVGLGGTYNEQFF. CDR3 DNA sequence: TGCAGCGTTGGGCTGGGAGGAACCTACAATGAGCAGTTCTTC.

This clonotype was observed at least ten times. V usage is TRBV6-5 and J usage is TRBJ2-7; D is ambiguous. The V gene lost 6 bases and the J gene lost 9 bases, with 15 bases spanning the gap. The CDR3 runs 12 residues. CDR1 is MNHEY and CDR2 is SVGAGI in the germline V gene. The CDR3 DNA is TGTGCCAGCAGCCCCTCCGAGACGGCGCAGTACTTC. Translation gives CASSPSETAQYF.

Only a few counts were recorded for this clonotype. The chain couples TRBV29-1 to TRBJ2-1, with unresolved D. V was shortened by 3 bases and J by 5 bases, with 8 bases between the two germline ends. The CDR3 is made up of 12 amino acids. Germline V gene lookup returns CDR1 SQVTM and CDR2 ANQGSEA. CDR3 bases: TGCAGCGTTGATGACCAGAACAATGAGCAGTTCTTC. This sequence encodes CSVDDQNNEQFF.

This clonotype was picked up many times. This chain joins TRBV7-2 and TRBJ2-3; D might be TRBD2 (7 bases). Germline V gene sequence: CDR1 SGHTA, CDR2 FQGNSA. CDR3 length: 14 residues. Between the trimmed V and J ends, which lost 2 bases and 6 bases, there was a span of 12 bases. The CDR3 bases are TGTGCCAGCAGCTTATCCCGGGGGGCGGATACGCAGTATTTT. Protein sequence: CASSLSRGADTQYF.

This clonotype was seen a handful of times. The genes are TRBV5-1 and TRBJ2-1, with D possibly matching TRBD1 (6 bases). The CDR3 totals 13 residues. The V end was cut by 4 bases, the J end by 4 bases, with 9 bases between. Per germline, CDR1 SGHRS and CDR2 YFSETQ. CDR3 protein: CASSTGQYNEQFF. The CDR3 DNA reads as TGCGCCAGCAGCACCGGACAGTACAATGAGCAGTTCTTC.

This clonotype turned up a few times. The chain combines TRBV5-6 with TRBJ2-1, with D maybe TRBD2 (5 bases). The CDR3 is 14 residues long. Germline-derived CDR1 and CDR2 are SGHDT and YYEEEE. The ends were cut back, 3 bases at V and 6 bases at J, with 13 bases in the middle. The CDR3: CASSSSLARNEQFF. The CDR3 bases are TGTGCCAGCAGCTCGAGCCTAGCACGCAATGAGCAGTTCTTC.

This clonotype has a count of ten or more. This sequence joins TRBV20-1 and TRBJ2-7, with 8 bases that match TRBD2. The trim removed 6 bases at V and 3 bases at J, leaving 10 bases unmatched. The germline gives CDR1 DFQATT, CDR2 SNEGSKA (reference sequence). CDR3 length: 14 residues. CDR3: CSANPGTRDYEQYF. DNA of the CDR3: TGCAGTGCCAATCCCGGGACTAGAGACTACGAGCAGTACTTC.

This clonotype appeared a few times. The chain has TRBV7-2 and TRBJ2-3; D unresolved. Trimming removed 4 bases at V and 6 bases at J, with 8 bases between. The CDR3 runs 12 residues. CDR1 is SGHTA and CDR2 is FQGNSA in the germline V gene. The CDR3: CASSSRSDTQYF. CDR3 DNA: TGTGCCAGCAGCTCCCGTAGCGATACGCAGTATTTT. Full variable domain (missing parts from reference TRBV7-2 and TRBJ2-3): GAGVSQSPSNKVTEKGKDVELRCDPISGHTALYWYRQSLGQGLEFLIYFQGNSAPDKSGLPSDRFSAERTGGSVSTLTIQRTQQEDSAVYLCASSSRSDTQYFGPGTRLTVL.

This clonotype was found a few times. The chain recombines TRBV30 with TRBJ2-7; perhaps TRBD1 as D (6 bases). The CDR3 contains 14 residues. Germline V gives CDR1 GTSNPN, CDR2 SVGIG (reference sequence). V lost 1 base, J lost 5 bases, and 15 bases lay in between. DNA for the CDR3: TGTGCCTGGAGTGCCTCCTTACAGGGAAACGAGCAGTACTTC. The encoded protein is CAWSASLQGNEQYF. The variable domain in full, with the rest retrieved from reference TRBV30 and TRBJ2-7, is SQTIHQWPATLVQPVGSPLSLECTVEGTSNPNLYWYRQAAGRGLQLLFYSVGIGQISSEVPQNLSASRPQDRQFILSSKKLLLSDSGFYLCAWSASLQGNEQYFGPGTRLTVT.

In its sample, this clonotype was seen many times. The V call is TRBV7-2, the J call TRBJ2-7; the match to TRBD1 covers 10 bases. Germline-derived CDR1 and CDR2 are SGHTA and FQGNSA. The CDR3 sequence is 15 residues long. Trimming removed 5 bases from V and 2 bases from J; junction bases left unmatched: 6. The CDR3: CASSTATGGAYEQYF. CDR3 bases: TGTGCCAGCAGCACCGCGACAGGGGGCGCCTACGAGCAGTACTTC.

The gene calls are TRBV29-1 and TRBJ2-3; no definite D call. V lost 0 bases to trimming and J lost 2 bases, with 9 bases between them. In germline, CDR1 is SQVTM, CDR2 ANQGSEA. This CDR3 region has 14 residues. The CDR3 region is CSVEDFRYTDTQYF. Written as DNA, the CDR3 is TGCAGCGTTGAAGATTTTCGATACACAGATACGCAGTATTTT.

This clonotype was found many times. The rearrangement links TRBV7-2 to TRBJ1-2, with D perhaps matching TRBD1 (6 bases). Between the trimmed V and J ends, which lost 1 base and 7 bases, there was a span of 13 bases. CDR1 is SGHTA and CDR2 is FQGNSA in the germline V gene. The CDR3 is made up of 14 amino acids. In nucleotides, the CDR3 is TGTGCCAGCAGCTTAGACAGGGAATGGTTTGGCTACACCTTC. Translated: CASSLDREWFGYTF.

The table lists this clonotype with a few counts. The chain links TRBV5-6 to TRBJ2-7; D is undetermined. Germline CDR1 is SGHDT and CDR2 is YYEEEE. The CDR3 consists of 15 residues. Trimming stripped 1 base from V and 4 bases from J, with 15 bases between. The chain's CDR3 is CASSLYGREGYEQYF. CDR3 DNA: TGTGCCAGCAGCTTGTACGGAAGGGAAGGATACGAGCAGTACTTC.

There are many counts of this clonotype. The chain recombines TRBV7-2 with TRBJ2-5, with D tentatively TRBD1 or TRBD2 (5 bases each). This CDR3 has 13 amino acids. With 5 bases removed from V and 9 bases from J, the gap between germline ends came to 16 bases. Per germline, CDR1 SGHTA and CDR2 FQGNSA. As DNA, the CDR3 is TGTGCCAGCAGCCCCTCCTGGGGGTGGCCCCAGTACTTC. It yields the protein CASSPSWGWPQYF.

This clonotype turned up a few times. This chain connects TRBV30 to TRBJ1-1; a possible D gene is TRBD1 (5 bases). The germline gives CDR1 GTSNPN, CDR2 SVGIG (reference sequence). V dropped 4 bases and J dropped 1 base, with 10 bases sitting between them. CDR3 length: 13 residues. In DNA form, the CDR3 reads TGTGCCTGGACCAACACAGGGAACACTGAAGCTTTCTTT. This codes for CAWTNTGNTEAFF. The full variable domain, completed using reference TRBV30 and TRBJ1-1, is SQTIHQWPATLVQPVGSPLSLECTVEGTSNPNLYWYRQAAGRGLQLLFYSVGIGQISSEVPQNLSASRPQDRQFILSSKKLLLSDSGFYLCAWTNTGNTEAFFGQGTRLTVV.

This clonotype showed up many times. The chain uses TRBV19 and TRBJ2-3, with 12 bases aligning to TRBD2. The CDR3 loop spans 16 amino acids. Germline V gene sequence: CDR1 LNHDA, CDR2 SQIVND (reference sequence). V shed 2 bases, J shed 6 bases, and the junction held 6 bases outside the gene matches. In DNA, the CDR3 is TGTGCCAGTAGTATATGGCTAGCGGGGGGGCACGATACGCAGTATTTT. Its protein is CASSIWLAGGHDTQYF.

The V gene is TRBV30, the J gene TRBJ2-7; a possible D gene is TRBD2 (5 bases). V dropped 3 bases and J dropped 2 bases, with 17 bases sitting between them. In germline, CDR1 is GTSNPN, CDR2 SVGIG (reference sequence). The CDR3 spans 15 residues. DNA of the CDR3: TGTGCCTGGAGCAGTAAGGGTCTCGGGGCCTACGAGCAGTACTTC. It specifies CAWSSKGLGAYEQYF.

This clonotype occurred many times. This chain's CDR3 is CAWKRGGGEKLFF. The CDR3 nucleotides read TGTGCCTGGAAAAGGGGCGGGGGTGAAAAACTGTTTTTT. V is TRBV30 and J is TRBJ1-4; the D gene is possibly TRBD1 (5 bases). The V and J ends lost 4 bases and 7 bases respectively, with 13 bases between them. The germline gives CDR1 GTSNPN, CDR2 SVGIG (reference sequence). The CDR3 has 13 amino acids.

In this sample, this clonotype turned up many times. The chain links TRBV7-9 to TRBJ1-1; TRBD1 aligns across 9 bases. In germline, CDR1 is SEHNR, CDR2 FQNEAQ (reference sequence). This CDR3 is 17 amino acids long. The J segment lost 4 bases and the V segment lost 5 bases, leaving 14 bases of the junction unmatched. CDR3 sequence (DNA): TGTGCCAGCAGCCCCGGAATAATACAGGGGGCCGGCACTGAAGCTTTCTTT. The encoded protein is CASSPGIIQGAGTEAFF.